Shown below are 27 T cell receptor beta chains from a single sample sequenced in a study of long-term antiretroviral therapy in people with HIV. This was the immunoSEQ v3.0 assay at survey level. Sequenced by immunoSEQ multiplex PCR; TCRdb stores in-frame clones only, minus some. This sample has about 33,000 clones; over 65% occur once, and the top ten carry 7.1%. Sequencing used unsorted PBMCs, obtained 2 years after starting antiretroviral therapy. All receptors come from a woman aged 45-60 years with HIV.

The chain joins TRBV7-9 to TRBJ2-5; either TRBD1 or TRBD2 may fit D (5 bases each). CDR1 is SEHNR, CDR2 FQNEAQ, per germline (reference sequence). Trimming pared 5 bases from V and 5 bases from J, leaving 18 bases between. The CDR3 loop spans 15 amino acids. The chain's CDR3 is CASSPTRGLKETQYF. The CDR3 nucleotides read TGTGCCAGCAGCCCCACGAGGGGATTGAAGGAGACCCAGTACTTC.

The chain joins TRBV5-6 to TRBJ2-4, with no clear D. CDR1 SGHDT and CDR2 YYEEEE come from the germline V gene. The CDR3 totals 13 residues. V was cut by 6 bases and J by 3 bases, with 10 bases left in between. This CDR3 reads CASTRFNKNIQYF. As DNA, the CDR3 is TGTGCCAGCACCCGCTTTAACAAAAACATTCAGTACTTC.

V is TRBV18 and J is TRBJ2-2; D is unresolved. This CDR3 spans 13 amino acids. Trimming pared 3 bases from V and 7 bases from J, leaving 9 bases between. Germline V lookup: CDR1 KGHSH, CDR2 LQKENI. DNA of the CDR3: TGTGCCAGCTCACCTACTGATGGCGGGGAGCTGTTTTTT. Its protein product is CASSPTDGGELFF.

The genes are TRBV7-2 and TRBJ2-3, with D perhaps matching TRBD1 (6 bases). The V end was cut by 4 bases, the J end by 0 bases, with 11 bases between. The CDR3 is 15 residues long. Per the germline V gene, CDR1 is SGHTA and CDR2 is FQGNSA. CDR3 DNA: TGTGCCAGCAGCTCGACAGGTCCTAGCACAGATACGCAGTATTTT. It encodes CASSSTGPSTDTQYF.

This clone was seen a single time. This chain links TRBV27 with TRBJ2-1, with D perhaps matching TRBD1 (6 bases). This CDR3 region has 13 residues. Germline CDR1 reads MNHEY; CDR2 reads SMNVEV (reference sequence). Between the trimmed V and J ends, which lost 5 bases and 9 bases, there was a span of 14 bases. CDR3 nucleotides: TGTGCCAGCAGTATCCCAGGGGTTCTTGAGCAGTTCTTC. Amino acids: CASSIPGVLEQFF.

The chain recombines TRBV5-5 with TRBJ2-2, with D hard to call. The CDR3 totals 17 residues. Deletions cut 6 bases from V and 3 bases from J, with 21 bases between. Germline-derived CDR1 and CDR2 are SGHKS and YYEKEE (reference sequence). In DNA form, the CDR3 reads TGTGCCAGCATCATCCATTTCAACGGGCCTGACACCGGGGAGCTGTTTTTT. Translation: CASIIHFNGPDTGELFF.

V usage is TRBV15 and J usage is TRBJ2-2, with no clear D. Trimming cost V 0 bases and J 10 bases, with 15 bases left between them. The CDR3 is 15 residues long. Germline V CDR1 and CDR2: LNHNV, YYDKDF (reference sequence). CDR3 sequence: CATSRDLQLSEELFF. In nucleotides, the CDR3 is TGTGCCACCAGCAGAGATCTACAACTCAGCGAGGAGCTGTTTTTT.

This chain joins TRBV19 and TRBJ2-2, with D unresolved. V lost 3 bases and J lost 4, with 9 bases in between. CDR1 is LNHDA, CDR2 SQIVND, per germline (reference sequence). The CDR3 runs 14 residues. CDR3 DNA: TGTGCCAGTAGTATTACAGTCGGCACCGGGGAGCTGTTTTTT. Residues: CASSITVGTGELFF.

This rearrangement joins TRBV7-9 to TRBJ2-7, with D unclear. Between the trimmed V and J ends, which lost 1 base and 0 bases, there was a span of 7 bases. The CDR3 length is 14 residues. CDR1 is SEHNR, CDR2 FQNEAQ, per germline (reference sequence). In nucleotides, the CDR3 is TGTGCCAGCAGCTTAGACCACGGCTCCTACGAGCAGTACGTC. It is translated as CASSLDHGSYEQYV.

This clone has a handful of counts. This sequence joins TRBV11-2 and TRBJ1-3; D not resolved. Looked up from germline, CDR1 is SGHAT and CDR2 is FQNNGV. Trimming took 1 base from V and 1 from J, leaving 11 bases between them. This CDR3 region has 16 residues. As DNA, the CDR3 is TGTGCCAGCAGCTTAGGTTACACGGGATCTGGAAACACCATATATTTT. It translates to CASSLGYTGSGNTIYF.

This chain joins TRBV7-3 and TRBJ2-1; 9 positions match TRBD2. The V gene's germline CDR1 is SGHTA and CDR2 FQGTGA. J gave up 9 bases and V 3 bases, and 6 bases lay outside the gene matches. This CDR3 has 14 amino acids. CDR3 amino acids: CASSLAGGPSEQFF. In DNA form, the CDR3 reads TGTGCCAGCAGCTTGGCGGGGGGGCCCAGTGAGCAGTTCTTC.

This chain connects TRBV27 to TRBJ2-7, with 8 bases identical to TRBD1. This CDR3 spans 14 amino acids. Trimming cost V 0 bases and J 7 bases; bases outside gene matches: 5. Germline V gene sequence: CDR1 MNHEY, CDR2 SMNVEV (reference sequence). The CDR3 region is CASSLSRGLGEQYV. In DNA, the CDR3 is TGTGCCAGCAGTTTATCCAGGGGGCTGGGGGAGCAGTACGTC.

The V and J genes are TRBV30 and TRBJ2-3, with 8 bases fitting TRBD2. Per the germline V gene, CDR1 is GTSNPN and CDR2 is SVGIG (reference sequence). The CDR3 contains 15 residues. The J segment lost 7 bases and the V segment lost 5 bases, leaving 14 bases of the junction unmatched. CDR3 DNA sequence: TGTGCCTGGGCAGGCTCTAGCGGGCTTTTGCATACGCAGTATTTT. This sequence encodes CAWAGSSGLLHTQYF.

This rearrangement joins TRBV19 to TRBJ2-3; possible D gene TRBD2, 5 bases. The CDR3 extends over 12 amino acids. Germline V lookup: CDR1 LNHDA, CDR2 SQIVND (reference sequence). V was shortened by 7 bases and J by 2 bases, with 7 bases between the two germline ends. The CDR3 protein is CASTGDTDTQYF. The CDR3 DNA reads as TGTGCCAGTACCGGGGACACAGATACGCAGTATTTT.

The chain links TRBV5-6 to TRBJ1-1; possible D gene TRBD1, 6 bases. CDR1 and CDR2 (germline): SGHDT, YYEEEE. There are 16 residues in the CDR3. V was shortened by 0 bases and J by 1 base, with 13 bases between the two germline ends. The CDR3 bases are TGTGCCAGCAGCTTGGGGGCGGGGGCCGGGAACACTGAAGCTTTCTTT. This encodes CASSLGAGAGNTEAFF.

The V gene is TRBV5-6, the J gene TRBJ1-5, with D hard to call. The CDR3 is 16 amino acids. V lost 2 bases and J 2 bases, leaving 14 bases between the germline ends. In germline, CDR1 is SGHDT, CDR2 YYEEEE. CDR3 sequence: CASSFYSNQGNQPQHF. The CDR3, as DNA: TGTGCCAGCAGCTTCTACTCAAACCAGGGCAATCAGCCCCAGCATTTT.

The V and J genes are TRBV2 and TRBJ2-7; no clear D. Trimming took off 5 bases at V and 2 bases at J, with 7 bases between the two ends. Germline V lookup: CDR1 SNHLY, CDR2 FYNNEI. This CDR3 spans 12 amino acids. CDR3 loop: CASSTVAYEQYV. CDR3 coding DNA: TGTGCCAGCAGTACAGTGGCCTACGAGCAGTACGTC.

CDR3 sequence: CASSPETGKSYGYTF. In DNA, the CDR3 is TGTGCCAGCTCACCAGAGACAGGGAAGAGCTATGGCTACACCTTC. This sequence joins TRBV18 and TRBJ1-2; 7 nucleotides match TRBD1. The CDR3 extends over 15 amino acids. Germline CDR1 and CDR2: KGHSH and LQKENI. Germline trimming cut 2 bases from V and 4 bases from J; bases unmatched to any gene: 7. Based on the CDR3 plus reference TRBV18 and TRBJ1-2, the full variable domain is NAGVMQNPRHLVRRRGQEARLRCSPMKGHSHVYWYRQLPEEGLKFMVYLQKENIIDESGMPKERFSAEFPKEGPSILRIQQVVRGDSAAYFCASSPETGKSYGYTFGSGTRLTVV.

Details on this clone: Distinct nucleotide sequences in the sample also encode this CDR3. The rearrangement joins TRBV30 to TRBJ1-5; D is perhaps TRBD1 (6 bases). This CDR3 has 14 amino acids. Per the germline V gene, CDR1 is GTSNPN and CDR2 is SVGIG (reference sequence). Here the CDR3 DNA reads TGTGCTGCGGGGGGGCAGGGCTCAGTACAGCCCCAGCATTTT. Amino acid sequence: CAAGGQGSVQPQHF.

The genes are TRBV7-9 and TRBJ1-1, with D possibly matching TRBD1 (6 bases). CDR1 is SEHNR and CDR2 is FQNEAQ in the germline V gene (reference sequence). The CDR3 loop spans 17 amino acids. Trimming took 3 bases from V and 2 from J, leaving 19 bases between them. The CDR3 DNA reads as TGTGCCAGCAGCTTTCTACAGGGTCCAGACTTCAACACTGAAGCTTTCTTT. It is translated as CASSFLQGPDFNTEAFF.

This chain connects TRBV5-1 to TRBJ2-3; D not resolved. CDR1 and CDR2 from the germline V gene are SGHRS and YFSETQ. Trimming removed 1 base at V and 1 base at J, with 10 bases between. CDR3 length: 15 amino acids. The CDR3 nucleotides are TGCGCCAGCAGCTTGAGGTTTGCGGGCACAGATACGCAGTATTTT. Its protein product is CASSLRFAGTDTQYF. Full variable domain (rest looked up from reference TRBV5-1 and TRBJ2-3): KAGVTQTPRYLIKTRGQQVTLSCSPISGHRSVSWYQQTPGQGLQFLFEYFSETQRNKGNFPGRFSGRQFSNSRSEMNVSTLELGDSALYLCASSLRFAGTDTQYFGPGTRLTVL.

The genes are TRBV30 and TRBJ1-1; TRBD1 agrees at 8 bases. The junction had 7 bases not matched to a gene; V was cut back by 2 bases and J by 11 bases. Looked up from germline, CDR1 is GTSNPN and CDR2 is SVGIG (reference sequence). The CDR3 sequence is 12 residues long. This CDR3 is CAWSPYRGRAFF. The CDR3 bases are TGTGCCTGGAGTCCCTACAGGGGGAGGGCTTTCTTT. The full variable domain, completed using reference TRBV30 and TRBJ1-1, is SQTIHQWPATLVQPVGSPLSLECTVEGTSNPNLYWYRQAAGRGLQLLFYSVGIGQISSEVPQNLSASRPQDRQFILSSKKLLLSDSGFYLCAWSPYRGRAFFGQGTRLTVV.

This chain links TRBV12-5 with TRBJ2-5; the D call may be TRBD1 or TRBD2 (5 bases each). Between the trimmed V and J ends, which lost 9 bases and 2 bases, there was a span of 13 bases. This CDR3 has 13 amino acids. Germline V CDR1 and CDR2: LGHNT, FRNRAP. DNA for the CDR3: TGTGCTAGCAGGGTATGGGAGCAAGAGACCCAGTACTTC. This translates into CASRVWEQETQYF.

The V call is TRBV18, the J call TRBJ1-1, with a tentative D call TRBD1 (5 bases). The V end lost 4 bases, the J end lost 0 bases, and 18 bases lay between the germline ends. Per the germline V gene, CDR1 is KGHSH and CDR2 is LQKENI. The CDR3 totals 17 residues. CDR3 in DNA: TGTGCCAGCTCACTCCGGACGGGGACCGATTTGAACACTGAAGCTTTCTTT. As protein: CASSLRTGTDLNTEAFF. The full variable domain, rest sourced from reference TRBV18 and TRBJ1-1, is NAGVMQNPRHLVRRRGQEARLRCSPMKGHSHVYWYRQLPEEGLKFMVYLQKENIIDESGMPKERFSAEFPKEGPSILRIQQVVRGDSAAYFCASSLRTGTDLNTEAFFGQGTRLTVV.

This clone was seen just once. The genes are TRBV20-1 and TRBJ2-3; D remains unclear. V was clipped by 3 bases and J by 5 bases, with 6 bases between them. CDR3 length equals 11 residues. Per germline, CDR1 DFQATT and CDR2 SNEGSKA (reference sequence). The CDR3 loop is CSARTGDTQYF. CDR3 in DNA: TGCAGTGCTAGGACTGGAGATACGCAGTATTTT.

The chain uses TRBV14 and TRBJ2-2; TRBD2 might be the D (5 bases). Trimming removed 1 base at V and 0 bases at J, with 12 bases between. The CDR3 has 17 residues. CDR1 and CDR2 from the germline V gene are SGHDN and FVKESK. In DNA, the CDR3 is TGTGCCAGCAGCCAAGTCCGCCTAGCAGCGAACACCGGGGAGCTGTTTTTT. Translation gives CASSQVRLAANTGELFF.

The chain combines TRBV15 with TRBJ1-2; D ambiguous. Per germline, CDR1 LNHNV and CDR2 YYDKDF (reference sequence). Deletions cut 0 bases from V and 1 base from J, with 9 bases between. The CDR3 has 15 residues. CDR3 nucleotides: TGTGCCACCAGCAGAGATCCGGGCCTTAACTATGGCTACACCTTC. It specifies CATSRDPGLNYGYTF.